This T cell receptor beta chain was captured by sequencing in a study of beta chain features in type 1 diabetes. Study-level points and caveats: A cDNA-based sequencing approach could over-represent cells with high TCR expression. Among patients with Type 1 diabetes, TCRB CDR3s were moderately but significantly shorter in every one of the four CD4+ subsets.

Trimming stripped 4 bases from V and 3 bases from J, with 25 bases between. Per the germline V gene, CDR1 is GTSNPN and CDR2 is SVGIG (reference sequence). This CDR3 spans 17 amino acids. Sorting of CD4+ naive, central memory, regulatory and stem cell-like memory cells was performed via CD45RO/CCR7/CD25/CD127/CD95/CD27. Each sorted fraction was over 95% pure. A note on this clone: Its specificity is not known.

cDNA synthesis used the whole RNA isolate, giving expressed TCRB sequences. Only in-frame clones appear in the TCRdb table, and some are missing; sequencing was by immunoSEQ multiplex PCR. Of some 26,000 clones in the sample, approximately 70% were seen once. The sequencing sample was made of stem cell memory CD4+ T cells from blood. J is TRBJ2-7 and V is TRBV30; a weak D match, TRBD1 (6 bases). The sequence derives from a woman aged 35 to 49 with type 1 diabetes. The CDR3 protein is CAWKGEGFDITNYEQYF. CDR3 nucleotide sequence: TGTGCCTGGAAGGGGGAAGGATTTGACATAACAAACTACGAGCAGTACTTC.